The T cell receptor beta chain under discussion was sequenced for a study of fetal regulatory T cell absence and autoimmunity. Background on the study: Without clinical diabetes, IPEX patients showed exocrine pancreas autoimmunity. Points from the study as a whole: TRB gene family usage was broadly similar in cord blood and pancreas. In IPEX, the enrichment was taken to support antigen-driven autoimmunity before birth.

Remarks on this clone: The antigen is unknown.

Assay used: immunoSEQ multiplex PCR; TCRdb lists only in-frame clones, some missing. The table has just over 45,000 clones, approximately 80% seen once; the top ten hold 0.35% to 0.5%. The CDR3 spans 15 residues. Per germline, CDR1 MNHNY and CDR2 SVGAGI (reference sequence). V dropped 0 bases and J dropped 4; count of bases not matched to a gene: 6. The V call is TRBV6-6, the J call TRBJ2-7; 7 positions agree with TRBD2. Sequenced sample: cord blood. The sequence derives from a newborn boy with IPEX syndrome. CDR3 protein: CASSYSAGERYEQYF. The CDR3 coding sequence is TGTGCCAGCAGTTACTCGGCGGGAGAACGGTACGAGCAGTACTTC.